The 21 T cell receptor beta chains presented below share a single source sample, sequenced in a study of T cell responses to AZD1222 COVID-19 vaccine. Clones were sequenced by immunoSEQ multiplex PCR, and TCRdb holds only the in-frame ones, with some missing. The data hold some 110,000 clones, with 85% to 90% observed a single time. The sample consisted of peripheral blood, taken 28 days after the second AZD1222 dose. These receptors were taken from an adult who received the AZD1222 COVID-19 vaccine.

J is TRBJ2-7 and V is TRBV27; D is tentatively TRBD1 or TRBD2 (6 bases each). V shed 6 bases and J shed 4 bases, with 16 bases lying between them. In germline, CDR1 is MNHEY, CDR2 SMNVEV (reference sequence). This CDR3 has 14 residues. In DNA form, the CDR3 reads TGTGCCAGCAGGGGGGGCTTTGGGGTTTACGAGCAGTACTTC. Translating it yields CASRGGFGVYEQYF.

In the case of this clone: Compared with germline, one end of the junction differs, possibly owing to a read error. The CDR3 nucleotides are TGCAGTGCTAGAGCGGGAGAGCTCGTCTTC. Translated: CSARAGELVF. The chain links TRBV20-1 to TRBJ2-7; possibly TRBD2 for D (6 bases). The CDR3 is made up of 10 amino acids. Germline CDR1 and CDR2: DFQATT and SNEGSKA (reference sequence).

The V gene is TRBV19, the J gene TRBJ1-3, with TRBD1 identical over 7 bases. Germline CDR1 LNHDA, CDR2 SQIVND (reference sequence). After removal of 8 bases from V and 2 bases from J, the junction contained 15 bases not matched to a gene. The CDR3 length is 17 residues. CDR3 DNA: TGTGCCAGTCACTCTGGACAGGCAGGTTCGGCTGGAAACACCATATATTTT. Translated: CASHSGQAGSAGNTIYF.

The CDR3 is CASGQGADGNQPQHF. CDR3 DNA sequence: TGTGCCAGTGGGCAGGGGGCGGACGGCAATCAGCCCCAGCATTTT. The chain carries TRBV7-2 and TRBJ1-5; 8 positions agree with TRBD1. V shed 9 bases and J 2 bases; nucleotides not matched to a gene: 9. The length of the CDR3 is 15 residues. Germline assignment: CDR1 SGHTA and CDR2 FQGNSA.

DNA of the CDR3: TGTGCCAGCAGACGAGGACTAGCGGGAAACCCTTCTTACGAGCAGTACTTC. Translating it yields CASRRGLAGNPSYEQYF. The chain uses TRBV5-6 and TRBJ2-7; 12 positions agree with TRBD2. Losses at the gene ends were 5 bases for V and 4 bases for J; bases not matched to a gene: 13. Germline V gene sequence: CDR1 SGHDT, CDR2 YYEEEE. The CDR3 length is 17 residues.

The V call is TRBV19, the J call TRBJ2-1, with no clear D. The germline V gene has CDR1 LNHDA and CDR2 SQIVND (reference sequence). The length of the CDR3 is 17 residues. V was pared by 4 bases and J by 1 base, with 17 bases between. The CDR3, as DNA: TGTGCCAGTAGTACTACTCCCCAGGCCTCATCCTACAATGAGCAGTTCTTC. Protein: CASSTTPQASSYNEQFF.

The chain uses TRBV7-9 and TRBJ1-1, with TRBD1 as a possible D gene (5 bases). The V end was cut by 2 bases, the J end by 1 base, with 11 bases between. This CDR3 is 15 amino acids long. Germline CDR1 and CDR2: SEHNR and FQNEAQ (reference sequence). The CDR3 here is CASSLLGPPNTEAFF. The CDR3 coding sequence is TGTGCCAGCAGCTTATTGGGGCCTCCGAACACTGAAGCTTTCTTT. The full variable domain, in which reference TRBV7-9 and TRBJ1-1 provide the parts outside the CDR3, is DTGVSQNPRHKITKRGQNVTFRCDPISEHNRLYWYRQTLGQGPEFLTYFQNEAQLEKSRLLSDRFSAERPKGSFSTLEIQRTEQGDSAMYLCASSLLGPPNTEAFFGQGTRLTVV.

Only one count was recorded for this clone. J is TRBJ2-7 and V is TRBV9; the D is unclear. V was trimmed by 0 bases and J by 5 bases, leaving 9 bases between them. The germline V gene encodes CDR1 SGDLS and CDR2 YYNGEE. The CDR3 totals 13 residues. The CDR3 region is CASSVAFTDEQYF. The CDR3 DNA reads TGTGCCAGCAGCGTAGCTTTTACGGACGAGCAGTACTTC.

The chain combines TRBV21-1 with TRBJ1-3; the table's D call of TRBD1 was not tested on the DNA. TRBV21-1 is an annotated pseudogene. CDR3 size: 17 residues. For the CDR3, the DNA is TGTGCCAGCAGCACCAGTGACAGGTCTTCCTCTGGAAACACCATATATTTT. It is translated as CASSTSDRSSSGNTIYF.

The DNA of the CDR3 is TGTGCCAGCTCAGAACAGGAGGGGGTGGACGAAAAACTGTTTTTT. As protein: CASSEQEGVDEKLFF. The chain links TRBV18 to TRBJ1-4; tentative D call: TRBD1 (6 bases). V lost 5 bases and J 8 bases, leaving 18 bases between the germline ends. Germline V gene sequence: CDR1 KGHSH, CDR2 LQKENI. CDR3 size: 15 residues.

CDR3 sequence (DNA): TGTGCCAGCAGTGACTCGGGGGATGCGGAGCCCCAGCATTTT. Protein: CASSDSGDAEPQHF. This chain links TRBV6-4 with TRBJ1-5; the D gene is possibly TRBD1 (5 bases). Trimming removed 0 bases at V and 8 bases at J, with 11 bases between. CDR1 is MRHNA and CDR2 is SNTAGT in the germline V gene. CDR3 size: 14 residues.

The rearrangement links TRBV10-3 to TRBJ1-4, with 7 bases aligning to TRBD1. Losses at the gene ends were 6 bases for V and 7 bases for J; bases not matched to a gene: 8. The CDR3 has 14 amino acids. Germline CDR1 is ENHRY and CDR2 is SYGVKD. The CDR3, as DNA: TGTGCCATCAGCCGACAGGGTCCGAGTGAAAAACTGTTTTTT. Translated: CAISRQGPSEKLFF.

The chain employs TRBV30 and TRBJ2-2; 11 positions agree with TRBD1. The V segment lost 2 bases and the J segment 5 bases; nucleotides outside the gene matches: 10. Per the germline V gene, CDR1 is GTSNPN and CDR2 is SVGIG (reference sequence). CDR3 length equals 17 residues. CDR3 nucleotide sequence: TGTGCCTGGAGTCCATCGGACAGGGGGCTGGTAACCGGGGAGCTGTTTTTT. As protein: CAWSPSDRGLVTGELFF.

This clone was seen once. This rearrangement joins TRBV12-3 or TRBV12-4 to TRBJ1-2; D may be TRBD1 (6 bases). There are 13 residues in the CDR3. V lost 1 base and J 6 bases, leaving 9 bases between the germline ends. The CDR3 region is CASSLEGVHGYTF. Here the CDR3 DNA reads TGTGCCAGCAGTTTAGAGGGGGTCCATGGCTACACCTTC.

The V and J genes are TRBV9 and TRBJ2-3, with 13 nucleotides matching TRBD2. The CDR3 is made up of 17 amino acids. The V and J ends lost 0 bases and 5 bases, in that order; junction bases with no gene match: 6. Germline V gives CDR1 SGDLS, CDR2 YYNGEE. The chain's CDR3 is CASSVGTSGGVVDTQYF. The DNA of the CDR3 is TGTGCCAGCAGCGTAGGGACTAGCGGGGGCGTGGTAGATACGCAGTATTTT.

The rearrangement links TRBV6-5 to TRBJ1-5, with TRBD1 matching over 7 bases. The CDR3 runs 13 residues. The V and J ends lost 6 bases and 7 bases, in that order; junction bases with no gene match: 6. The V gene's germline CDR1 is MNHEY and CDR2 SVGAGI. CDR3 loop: CASREGAGQPQHF. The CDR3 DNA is TGTGCCAGCAGGGAGGGGGCAGGACAGCCCCAGCATTTT.

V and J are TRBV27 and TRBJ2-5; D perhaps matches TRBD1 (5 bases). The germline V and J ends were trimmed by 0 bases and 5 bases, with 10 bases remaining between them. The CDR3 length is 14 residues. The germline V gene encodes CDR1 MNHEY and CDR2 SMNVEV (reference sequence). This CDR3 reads CASSLSGPRETQYF. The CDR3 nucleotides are TGTGCCAGCAGTTTATCGGGGCCGCGGGAGACCCAGTACTTC.

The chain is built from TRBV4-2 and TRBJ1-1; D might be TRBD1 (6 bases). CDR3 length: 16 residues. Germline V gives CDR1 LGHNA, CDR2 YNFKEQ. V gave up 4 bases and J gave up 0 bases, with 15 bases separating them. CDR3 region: CASSRSYGQMNTEAFF. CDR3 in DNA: TGTGCCAGCAGCCGTTCCTACGGACAGATGAACACTGAAGCTTTCTTT.

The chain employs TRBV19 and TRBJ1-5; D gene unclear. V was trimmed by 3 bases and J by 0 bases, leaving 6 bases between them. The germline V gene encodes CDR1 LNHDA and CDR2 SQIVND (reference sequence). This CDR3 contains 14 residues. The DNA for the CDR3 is TGTGCCAGTAGTATTGCTTATAGCAATCAGCCCCAGCATTTT. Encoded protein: CASSIAYSNQPQHF.

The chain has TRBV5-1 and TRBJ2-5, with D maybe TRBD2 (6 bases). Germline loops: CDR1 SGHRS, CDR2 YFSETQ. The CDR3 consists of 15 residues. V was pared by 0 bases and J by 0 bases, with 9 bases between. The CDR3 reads CASSLGPGDQETQYF. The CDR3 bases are TGCGCCAGCAGCTTGGGTCCGGGGGACCAAGAGACCCAGTACTTC.

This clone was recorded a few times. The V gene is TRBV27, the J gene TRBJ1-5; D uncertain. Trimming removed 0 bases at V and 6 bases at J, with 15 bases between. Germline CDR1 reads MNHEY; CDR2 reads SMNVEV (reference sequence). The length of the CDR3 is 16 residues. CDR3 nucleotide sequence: TGTGCCAGCAGTTTATCGCCAGAGGGTCGGTCTCAGCCCCAGCATTTT. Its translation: CASSLSPEGRSQPQHF.